The clone carrying this TCR beta chain has more than one count but fewer than ten. A far larger clone differs by one base, so this is likely a read error. Time point here: before trial treatment. With TRAV- and TRBV-specific primers, first-strand cDNA was made, covering the alpha and beta chains. Using a constant-region primer together with a V-primer adapter, TCRs were subjected to 15 to 20 PCR cycles of amplification. One entry per CDR3 protein, called by TCRdb with MiXCR from the reads. The data show 30,000 to 50,000 distinct CDR3 sequences, with around a third seen just once and around 3.9% held by the top ten. The data belong to a study of low-dose radiotherapy and immunotherapy resistance in tumors. Germline CDR1 and CDR2: SGHTA and FQGTGA. The CDR3 contains 15 residues.

This TCR derives from a male donor with gallbladder cancer. This material consisted of PBMCs, taken before treatment. V gene TRBV7-3 combines with J gene TRBJ2-1; the D is unclear. The CDR3 spells CARSYGGRWDNEQFF. In DNA, the CDR3 is TGTGCCCGCAGCTATGGCGGAAGATGGGACAATGAGCAGTTCTTC.